This TCR beta chain was sequenced for a study of CD8+CD57+ T cells in acquired aplastic anemia. Overall study: The average for DNA from sorted CD4+ and CD8+ cells was around 3.4 ug. Whole-study results and caveats: A significant difference in CD8+ Simpson's diversity between patients and controls was not found. Found in both controls and patients were approximately 30 CD8+ CDR3 sequences.

Remarks on this clonotype: Antigen unknown.

All sequencing subjects had displayed CD8+CD57+ cell expansion on flow cytometry. This CDR3 comprises 15 residues. V was trimmed by 6 bases and J by 0 bases, leaving 13 bases between them. Germline CDR1 is SNHLY and CDR2 is FYNNEI. Template material for TCR beta VDJ and CDR3 profiling consisted of genomic DNA. Using its own MiXCR run on the reads, TCRdb lists one record per CDR3 protein. The data show some 180,000 distinct CDR3 sequences, roughly 50% seen once. Sequenced: sorted CD4+, CD8+, or CD8+CD57+ T cells (not recorded which) from PBMCs. The clonotype was recovered from a human donor with aplastic anemia. This sequence joins TRBV2 and TRBJ2-3; TRBD2 might be the D (5 bases). The CDR3 reads CASSSDSSSTDTQYF. The CDR3 nucleotides read TGTGCCAGCAGCTCGGACTCCTCTAGCACAGATACGCAGTATTTT. The entire variable domain, with the rest obtained from reference TRBV2 and TRBJ2-3, is as follows: EPEVTQTPSHQVTQMGQEVILRCVPISNHLYFYWYRQILGQKVEFLVSFYNNEISEKSEIFDDQFSVERPDGSNFTLKIRSTKLEDSAMYFCASSSDSSSTDTQYFGPGTRLTVL.